The present TCR beta chain was sequenced within a study of cytomegalovirus exposure and HLA in healthy donors. The germline V gene encodes CDR1 GTSNPN and CDR2 SVGIG (reference sequence). The CDR3 totals 13 residues. The V end was cut by 2 bases, the J end by 7 bases, with 15 bases between. The method was immunoSEQ multiplex PCR; TCRdb's version includes in-frame clones alone and lacks a portion of them. The sample records some 240,000 clones, 75% to 90% being singletons. This chain connects TRBV30 to TRBJ2-7; TRBD1 is a possible D gene (6 bases). The origin of this receptor is a woman in her 30s in good health and CMV-seropositive. The sequencing sample was made of PBMCs. The CDR3: CAWSLRDNEEQYF. CDR3 nucleotide sequence: TGTGCCTGGAGTCTCCGGGACAACGAAGAGCAGTACTTC.